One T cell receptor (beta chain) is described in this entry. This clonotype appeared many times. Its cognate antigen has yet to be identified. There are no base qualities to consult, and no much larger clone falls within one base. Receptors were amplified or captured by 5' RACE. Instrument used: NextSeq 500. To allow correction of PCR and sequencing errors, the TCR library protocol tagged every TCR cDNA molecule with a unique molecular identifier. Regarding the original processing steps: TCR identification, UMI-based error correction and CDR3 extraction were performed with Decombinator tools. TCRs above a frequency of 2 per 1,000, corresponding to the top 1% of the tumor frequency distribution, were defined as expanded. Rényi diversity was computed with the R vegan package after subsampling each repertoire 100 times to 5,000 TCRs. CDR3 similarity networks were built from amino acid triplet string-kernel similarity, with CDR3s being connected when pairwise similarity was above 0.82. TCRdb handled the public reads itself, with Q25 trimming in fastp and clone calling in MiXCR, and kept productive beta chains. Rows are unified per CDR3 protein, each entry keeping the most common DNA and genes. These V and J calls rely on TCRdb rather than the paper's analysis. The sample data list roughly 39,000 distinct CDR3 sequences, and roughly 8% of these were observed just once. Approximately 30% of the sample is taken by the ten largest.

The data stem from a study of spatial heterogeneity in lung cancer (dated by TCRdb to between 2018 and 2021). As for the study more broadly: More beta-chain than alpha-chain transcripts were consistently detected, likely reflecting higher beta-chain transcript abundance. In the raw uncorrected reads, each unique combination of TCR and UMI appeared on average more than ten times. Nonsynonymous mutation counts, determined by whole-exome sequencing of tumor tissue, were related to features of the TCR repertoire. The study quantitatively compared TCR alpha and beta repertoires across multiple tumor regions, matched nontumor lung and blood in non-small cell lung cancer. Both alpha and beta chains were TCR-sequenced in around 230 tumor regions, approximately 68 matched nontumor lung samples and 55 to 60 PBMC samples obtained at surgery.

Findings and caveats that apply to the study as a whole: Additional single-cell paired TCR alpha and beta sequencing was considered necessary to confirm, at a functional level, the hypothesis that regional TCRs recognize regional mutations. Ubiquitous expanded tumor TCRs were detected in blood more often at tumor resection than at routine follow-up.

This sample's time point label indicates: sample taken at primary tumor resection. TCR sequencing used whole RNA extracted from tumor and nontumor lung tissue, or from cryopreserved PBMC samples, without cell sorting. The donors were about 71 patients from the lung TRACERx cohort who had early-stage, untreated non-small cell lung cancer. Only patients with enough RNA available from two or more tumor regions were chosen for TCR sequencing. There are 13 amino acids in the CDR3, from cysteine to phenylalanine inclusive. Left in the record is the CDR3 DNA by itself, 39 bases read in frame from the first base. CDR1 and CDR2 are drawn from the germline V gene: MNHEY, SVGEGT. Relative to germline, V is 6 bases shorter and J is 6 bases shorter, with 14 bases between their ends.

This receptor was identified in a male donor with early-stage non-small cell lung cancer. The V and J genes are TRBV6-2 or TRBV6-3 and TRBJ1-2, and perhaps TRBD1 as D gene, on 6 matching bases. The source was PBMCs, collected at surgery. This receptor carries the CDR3 CASRRGGSHGYTF. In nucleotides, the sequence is TGTGCCAGCAGACGAGGGGGAAGCCATGGCTACACCTTC.